At least ten counts were recorded for the clone carrying this T cell receptor (beta chain). These data come from a study of T cells in Graves' hyperthyroidism and ophthalmopathy. Researchers barred patients who had uncontrolled infection, other autoimmune disease, pregnancy or lactation. This CDR3 is 15 amino acids long. CDR1 is SNHLY, CDR2 FYNNEI, per germline. Trimming stripped 2 bases from V and 8 bases from J, with 18 bases between. From RNA transcripts, TCR beta CDR3 regions were amplified. TCR CDR3 regions were first amplified by RT-PCR with HTBI primers. TCRdb ran MiXCR on the multiplex PCR reads and lists one entry per CDR3 protein. Here the sample spans approximately 400,000 distinct CDR3 sequences, about 15% being singletons.

This TCR was recovered from a woman aged 25 to 39 with Graves' ophthalmopathy. J is TRBJ1-2 and V is TRBV2; a weak D match, TRBD1 (6 bases). Sequenced material: blood. The CDR3 loop reads CASSENADRSQGYTF. DNA for the CDR3: TGTGCCAGCAGTGAAAATGCCGACAGGTCTCAGGGCTACACCTTC.